These T cell receptor beta chains were read from a single sample in a study of T cell changes during pregnancy in multiple sclerosis. Produced via immunoSEQ multiplex PCR; TCRdb's table is partial and in-frame only. The repertoire has more than 60,000 clones, 91% of them found once; the top ten carry about 0.27%. The sample in question was CD4+ T cells from peripheral blood mononuclear cells, obtained in the third trimester of pregnancy. Every receptor here comes from a female donor in good health, enrolled as a control in a pregnancy study. CDR3s include the opening cysteine and the closing phenylalanine or tryptophan. A D gene is named only where the DNA matches it firmly. Some rows have no size entry. The others give once, few or many, or a class for an expanded clone.

clone size	D gene	V gene	J gene	CDR3 protein	CDR3 DNA
once	-	TRBV4-2	TRBJ1-6	CASSQTPGYNSPLHF	TGTGCCAGCAGCCAAACCCCAGGGTATAATTCACCCCTCCACTTT
-	-	TRBV15	TRBJ2-3	CATSMIGFSSTDTQYF	TGTGCCACCAGCATGATCGGGTTCTCGAGCACAGATACGCAGTATTTT
-	-	TRBV27	TRBJ2-7	CASCNLGQINSYEQYF	TGTGCCAGCTGTAATTTGGGACAAATTAACTCCTACGAGCAGTACTTC
-	TRBD1	TRBV4-3	TRBJ1-2	CASSHTRQGISYGYTF	TGCGCCAGCAGCCACACACGACAGGGGATATCCTATGGCTACACCTTC
-	-	TRBV18	TRBJ1-1	CASSPTPVDGTEAFF	TGTGCCAGCTCACCAACACCCGTCGATGGCACTGAAGCTTTCTTT
-	-	TRBV6-1	TRBJ2-7	CASSEGQATYEQYF	TGTGCCAGCAGTGAAGGACAGGCCACCTACGAGCAGTACTTC
-	-	TRBV9	TRBJ1-1	CASSVIVNTEAFF	TGTGCCAGCAGCGTAATAGTGAACACTGAAGCTTTCTTT
-	TRBD1	TRBV6-5	TRBJ1-2	CASSQTQTGGAGYTF	TGTGCCAGCAGTCAAACACAAACAGGGGGAGCCGGCTACACCTTC
-	-	TRBV9	TRBJ2-7	CASSVGHPPGEQYF	TGTGCCAGCAGCGTCGGACATCCCCCGGGCGAGCAGTACTTC
-	-	TRBV11-3	TRBJ1-6	CASSYQGNNSPLHF	TGTGCCAGCAGCTACCAGGGTAACAATTCACCCCTCCACTTT
-	TRBD2	TRBV9	TRBJ2-3	CASSVGLAGGEDTQYF	TGTGCCAGCAGCGTAGGACTAGCGGGGGGGGAAGATACGCAGTATTTT
-	TRBD2	TRBV4-2	TRBJ2-5	CASSQTGGLAGAGETQYF	TGTGCCAGCAGCCAAACGGGGGGACTAGCGGGGGCGGGAGAGACCCAGTACTTC
-	-	TRBV12-5	TRBJ1-2	CASGTVYGYTF	TGTGCTAGTGGTACGGTTTATGGCTACACCTTC
-	-	TRBV18	TRBJ1-3	CASSPPSVPGNTIYF	TGTGCCAGCTCACCACCTTCAGTTCCTGGAAACACCATATATTTT
-	-	TRBV9	TRBJ2-1	CASSVGNHQSGARFF	TGTGCCAGCAGCGTAGGGAACCATCAATCAGGGGCCCGGTTCTTC
-	TRBD1	TRBV29-1	TRBJ1-1	CSVAAGGNTEAFF	TGCAGCGTTGCGGCAGGGGGGAACACTGAAGCTTTCTTT
-	TRBD1	TRBV4-2	TRBJ1-2	CASSKGQGVEGYTF	TGTGCCAGCAGCAAGGGACAGGGGGTGGAAGGCTACACCTTC
-	TRBD2	TRBV4-1	TRBJ2-1	CASSQGWPRGGTRNNEQFF	TGCGCCAGCAGCCAAGGATGGCCCCGCGGGGGGACCAGAAACAATGAGCAGTTCTTC
-	-	TRBV6-5	TRBJ1-1	CASSYQGMNTEAFF	TGTGCCAGCAGTTACCAGGGGATGAACACTGAAGCTTTCTTT
-	TRBD1	TRBV29-1	TRBJ1-3	CSVGGGRGSGNTIYF	TGCAGCGTTGGAGGGGGCCGCGGCTCTGGAAACACCATATATTTT
-	-	TRBV29-1	TRBJ1-1	CSVNRPGGRGAFF	TGCAGCGTTAATAGGCCGGGGGGGCGTGGAGCTTTCTTT
-	-	TRBV27	TRBJ2-3	CASSFTRGPPSADTQYF	TGTGCCAGCAGTTTTACCAGGGGTCCCCCCTCAGCAGATACGCAGTATTTT
-	TRBD1	TRBV5-1	TRBJ1-2	CASSLTGSGYTF	TGCGCCAGCAGCCTGACAGGGTCTGGCTACACCTTC
-	TRBD1	TRBV11-3	TRBJ2-2	CASSTGKGPFGGELFF	TGTGCCAGCTCGACAGGGAAGGGGCCATTTGGCGGGGAGCTGTTTTTT
-	TRBD2	TRBV5-6	TRBJ2-1	CASSTLAGDVNEQFF	TGTGCCAGCAGCACCCTAGCGGGGGACGTCAATGAGCAGTTCTTC
-	TRBD2	TRBV5-1	TRBJ2-5	CASSPGLARTPETQYF	TGCGCCAGCAGCCCAGGACTAGCGCGGACCCCAGAGACCCAGTACTTC
-	TRBD2	TRBV5-1	TRBJ2-3	CASSPGTSGRVRDTQYF	TGCGCCAGCAGCCCAGGGACTAGCGGAAGGGTTAGAGATACGCAGTATTTT
few	-	TRBV4-1	TRBJ1-1	CASSHRPPGDTEAFF	TGCGCCAGCAGCCACCGTCCGCCGGGTGACACTGAAGCTTTCTTT
-	TRBD1	TRBV19	TRBJ1-6	CASSLGTGVSYNSPLHF	TGTGCCAGTAGCCTCGGGACAGGGGTATCCTATAATTCACCCCTCCACTTT
-	-	TRBV7-2	TRBJ2-1	CASSPHLGAGSDEQFF	TGTGCCAGCAGCCCTCATTTAGGGGCAGGGTCCGATGAGCAGTTCTTC
-	TRBD1	TRBV7-3	TRBJ1-2	CASSPGGDRGVGYTF	TGTGCCAGCAGCCCGGGGGGCGACAGGGGTGTGGGCTACACCTTC
-	-	TRBV7-2	TRBJ1-5	CASSFSTNQPQHF	TGTGCCAGCAGCTTTTCGACAAATCAGCCCCAGCATTTT
once	TRBD1	TRBV6-5	TRBJ1-2	CASFQRQRQGGYTF	TGTGCCTCATTCCAAAGGCAGAGACAGGGCGGCTACACCTTC
-	TRBD1	TRBV5-6	TRBJ1-2	CASSSGPGQGVGYTF	TGTGCCAGCAGCTCGGGACCGGGACAGGGGGTGGGCTACACCTTC
-	-	TRBV11-2	TRBJ1-5	CASSYSRNQPQHF	TGTGCCAGCAGTTACTCGAGAAATCAGCCCCAGCATTTT
-	TRBD1	TRBV4-2	TRBJ1-4	CASSQPTGVPEKLFF	TGTGCCAGCAGCCAACCTACAGGGGTTCCTGAAAAACTGTTTTTT
-	TRBD1	TRBV9	TRBJ1-1	CASSVQGQPNTEAFF	TGTGCCAGCAGCGTTCAGGGACAGCCGAACACTGAAGCTTTCTTT
-	TRBD1	TRBV10-3	TRBJ2-4	CATSDRADIQYF	TGTGCCACCTCGGACAGGGCGGACATTCAGTACTTC
once	TRBD1	TRBV28	TRBJ1-2	CASSLSDRGYGYTF	TGTGCCAGCAGTTTATCGGACAGGGGCTATGGCTACACCTTC
-	TRBD1	TRBV6-1	TRBJ2-7	CASSVETGGYEQYF	TGTGCCAGCAGTGTCGAGACAGGGGGCTACGAGCAGTACTTC